These 30 T cell receptor beta chains originate from one sample sequenced in a study of shared clonotypes between healthy human individuals. Method: immunoSEQ multiplex PCR; TCRdb's copy keeps in-frame clones and lacks some. The repertoire holds a few million clones, around 90% seen once, with more than 0.35% in the top ten. Sequencing was done on a sample of naive CD4+ T cells from PBMCs. The subset here: CD45RA+ positively selected. The receptors originated from a man aged 18 to 30 in good health. Some clones in this sample may be carry-over from other donors' samples.

This clone was counted once. The V and J genes are TRBV5-1 and TRBJ2-7; D ambiguous. CDR1 is SGHRS and CDR2 is YFSETQ in the germline V gene. V was clipped by 0 bases and J by 3 bases, with 13 bases between them. The CDR3 consists of 15 residues. CDR3 sequence reads: CASSLVSFVDYEQYF. CDR3 nucleotide sequence: TGCGCCAGCAGCTTGGTAAGTTTCGTCGACTACGAGCAGTACTTC.

V usage is TRBV2 and J usage is TRBJ2-5; 8 bases map to TRBD2. CDR1 is SNHLY, CDR2 FYNNEI, per germline. This CDR3 has 16 residues. V trimming: 3 bases; J trimming: 5 bases; junction bases outside the gene matches: 11. The CDR3 DNA reads as TGTGCCAGCAGTGACTCGAGTTCAGGCGGGGGGGAGACCCAGTACTTC. This gives the protein CASSDSSSGGGETQYF.

The chain has TRBV11-2 and TRBJ1-3, with D tentatively TRBD1 (5 bases). V was trimmed by 4 bases and J by 7 bases, leaving 14 bases between them. Germline V CDR1 and CDR2: SGHAT, FQNNGV. The CDR3 totals 14 residues. CDR3 residues: CASSSGGAPNTIYF. The CDR3 nucleotides are TGTGCCAGCAGCTCAGGTGGGGCCCCGAACACCATATATTTT.

The table lists this clone with a count of one. Additional DNA sequences in this sample encode the identical CDR3. This sequence joins TRBV28 and TRBJ1-1; D not certain. Per the germline V gene, CDR1 is MDHEN and CDR2 is SYDVKM. The CDR3 length is 13 residues. Trimming left V 4 bases short and J 1 base short, with 7 bases between. In DNA, the CDR3 is TGTGCCAGCAGTTCTGGCAGGAACACTGAAGCTTTCTTT. Residues: CASSSGRNTEAFF.

V gene TRBV19 combines with J gene TRBJ2-5; 9 nucleotides match TRBD2. After removal of 4 bases from V and 2 bases from J, the junction contained 11 bases not matched to a gene. The CDR3 length is 17 residues. CDR1 and CDR2 from the germline V gene are LNHDA and SQIVND (reference sequence). CDR3 region: CASSRSSGKLSQETQYF. The CDR3 DNA reads TGTGCCAGTAGTAGATCTAGCGGGAAGTTAAGTCAAGAGACCCAGTACTTC.

The chain recombines TRBV2 with TRBJ1-3; D not resolved. Trimming took off 1 base at V and 0 bases at J, with 4 bases between the two ends. The CDR3 runs to 14 residues. The germline V gene encodes CDR1 SNHLY and CDR2 FYNNEI. This chain's CDR3 is CASSEGRSGNTIYF. In DNA, the CDR3 is TGTGCCAGCAGTGAAGGCCGCTCTGGAAACACCATATATTTT.

The genes are TRBV4-1 and TRBJ2-7; 11 nucleotides align to TRBD2. The CDR3 runs 16 residues. V gave up 1 base and J gave up 5 bases; unmatched junction bases: 7. Looked up from germline, CDR1 is MGHRA and CDR2 is YSYEKL. The CDR3 sequence: CASSQGTSGRGNEQYF. CDR3 bases: TGCGCCAGCAGCCAAGGTACTAGCGGGAGAGGTAACGAGCAGTACTTC.

This chain uses TRBV18 with TRBJ2-7; 7 nucleotides agree with TRBD2. Unmatched junction bases numbered 8, after V lost 8 bases and J lost 4 bases. CDR1 is KGHSH and CDR2 is LQKENI in the germline V gene. The CDR3 has 13 amino acids. CDR3 nucleotides: TGTGCCAGCGGAGGCGGGAGCCAATACGAGCAGTACTTC. It yields the protein CASGGGSQYEQYF.

The genes are TRBV5-4 and TRBJ2-3, with TRBD2 as a possible D gene (6 bases). Trimming cost V 1 base and J 5 bases, with 11 bases left between them. This CDR3 region has 14 residues. The germline gives CDR1 SGHNT, CDR2 YYREEE (reference sequence). The DNA of the CDR3 is TGTGCCAGCAGCTTGTCGGGAGTAGTAGATACGCAGTATTTT. Encoded protein: CASSLSGVVDTQYF.

The chain joins TRBV4-1 to TRBJ2-2; D is undetermined. V was clipped by 0 bases and J by 2 bases, with 16 bases between them. The CDR3 loop spans 18 amino acids. CDR1 is MGHRA and CDR2 is YSYEKL in the germline V gene. The CDR3 loop is CASSQDLVSDTNTGELFF. The CDR3 region has the DNA TGCGCCAGCAGCCAAGATCTGGTCTCAGACACTAACACCGGGGAGCTGTTTTTT.

J is TRBJ1-2 and V is TRBV19, with D perhaps matching TRBD1 (5 bases). The CDR3 runs 13 residues. Per the germline V gene, CDR1 is LNHDA and CDR2 is SQIVND (reference sequence). The ends were cut back, 6 bases at V and 5 bases at J, with 13 bases in the middle. The CDR3 loop reads CASSAKRGYGYTF. The CDR3 nucleotides are TGTGCCAGTAGCGCCAAGAGGGGTTATGGCTACACCTTC.

V is TRBV30 and J is TRBJ1-5, with unresolved D. Trimming removed 0 bases at V and 3 bases at J, with 9 bases between. Germline V lookup: CDR1 GTSNPN, CDR2 SVGIG (reference sequence). This CDR3 spans 14 amino acids. The DNA for the CDR3 is TGTGCCTGGAGTGTGGCCAACTCCAATCAGCCCCAGCATTTT. Protein product: CAWSVANSNQPQHF.

V and J are TRBV7-2 and TRBJ2-1; weak D call: TRBD2 (6 bases). The length of the CDR3 is 16 residues. Looked up from germline, CDR1 is SGHTA and CDR2 is FQGNSA. Trimming removed 6 bases at V and 4 bases at J, with 19 bases between. As DNA, the CDR3 is TGTGCCAGCAGTCCTGGAGGGGCTAGCGCGTACAATGAGCAGTTCTTC. Translating it yields CASSPGGASAYNEQFF.

The CDR3 spells CASSRTGGEDTQYF. The CDR3 DNA follows: TGTGCCAGCAGCCGGACAGGGGGAGAAGATACGCAGTATTTT. The genes are TRBV6-1 and TRBJ2-3; 10 bases match TRBD1. Per the germline V gene, CDR1 is MNHNS and CDR2 is SASEGT. V lost 6 bases, J lost 5 bases, and 5 bases stayed unmatched. This CDR3 contains 14 residues.

Here the CDR3 DNA reads TGTGCCAGCAGTTTATTGGTAGCGGTGTACCAAGAGACCCAGTACTTC. This codes for CASSLLVAVYQETQYF. The chain couples TRBV28 to TRBJ2-5; weak D call: TRBD2 (6 bases). CDR1 and CDR2 (germline): MDHEN, SYDVKM. The CDR3 runs 16 residues. V was clipped by 1 base and J by 0 bases, with 12 bases between them.

The chain combines TRBV6-1 with TRBJ2-1; D may match TRBD1 or TRBD2 (6 bases each). This CDR3 region has 17 residues. V lost 1 base and J lost 10, with 23 bases in between. CDR1 is MNHNS and CDR2 is SASEGT in the germline V gene. The CDR3 nucleotides are TGTGCCAGCAGTGAAGTCTCATGGGGGGCGAGAGATAGGGAGCAGTTCTTC. Translation gives CASSEVSWGARDREQFF.

This clone turned up a few times. The rearrangement uses TRBV29-1 and TRBJ2-5, with D perhaps matching TRBD2 (6 bases). The CDR3 spans 16 residues. Between the trimmed V and J ends, which lost 0 bases and 2 bases, there was a span of 16 bases. The germline gives CDR1 SQVTM, CDR2 ANQGSEA. CDR3 protein: CSVEDTASGSQETQYF. CDR3 in DNA: TGCAGCGTTGAAGATACGGCCAGCGGGTCTCAAGAGACCCAGTACTTC.

The chain recombines TRBV18 with TRBJ2-2; 7 positions agree with TRBD1. V was clipped by 2 bases and J by 6 bases; unmatched bases: 6. The germline gives CDR1 KGHSH, CDR2 LQKENI. The CDR3 length is 15 residues. The CDR3 nucleotides are TGTGCCAGCTCACCAAGTGACAGGGCGGCCGGGGAGCTGTTTTTT. Its protein is CASSPSDRAAGELFF.

The V gene is TRBV5-6, the J gene TRBJ2-7; TRBD2 matches at 7 bases. V was pared by 3 bases and J by 2 bases, with 5 bases of the junction left unmatched. Germline CDR1 SGHDT, CDR2 YYEEEE. The CDR3 sequence is 14 residues long. The CDR3 is CASSSWGGPYEQYF. CDR3 bases: TGTGCCAGCAGCTCCTGGGGAGGGCCCTACGAGCAGTACTTC. The whole variable domain, filled in from reference TRBV5-6 and TRBJ2-7, reads DAGVTQSPTHLIKTRGQQVTLRCSPKSGHDTVSWYQQALGQGPQFIFQYYEEEERQRGNFPDRFSGHQFPNYSSELNVNALLLGDSALYLCASSSWGGPYEQYFGPGTRLTVT.

The V gene is TRBV21-1, the J gene TRBJ1-2; the listed D gene, TRBD1, was not tested against the DNA. TRBV21-1 is annotated as a pseudogene. CDR3 size: 16 residues. Here the CDR3 reads CASSRPGTDSNYGYTF. In DNA form, the CDR3 reads TGTGCCAGCAGCAGACCCGGGACAGACTCAAACTATGGCTACACCTTC.

V gene TRBV28 combines with J gene TRBJ1-1, with no clear D. Between the trimmed V and J ends, which lost 7 bases and 9 bases, there was a span of 15 bases. The CDR3 totals 12 residues. Germline values: CDR1 MDHEN, CDR2 SYDVKM. The CDR3 DNA sequence: TGTGCCAGCACCAGAGTCCCCGCGAAAGCTTTCTTT. It translates to CASTRVPAKAFF.

In this sample, this clone turned up once. V gene TRBV27 combines with J gene TRBJ2-3; D not certain. This CDR3 region has 16 residues. Trimming stripped 2 bases from V and 0 bases from J, with 12 bases between. Germline loops: CDR1 MNHEY, CDR2 SMNVEV (reference sequence). The CDR3 nucleotides read TGTGCCAGCAGTTTAGGAACGATTCCCAGCACAGATACGCAGTATTTT. This encodes CASSLGTIPSTDTQYF.

The rearrangement joins TRBV5-6 to TRBJ2-7, with 7 positions matching TRBD1. The CDR3 totals 16 residues. Germline-derived CDR1 and CDR2 are SGHDT and YYEEEE. Trimming removed 4 bases from V and 2 bases from J; junction bases left unmatched: 12. The CDR3 region has the DNA TGTGCCAGCAGCACCTACATCGACAGGGTCCCCTACGAGCAGTACTTC. Amino acid sequence: CASSTYIDRVPYEQYF.

The chain joins TRBV5-6 to TRBJ2-4; D call uncertain. The germline V gene has CDR1 SGHDT and CDR2 YYEEEE. V dropped 3 bases and J dropped 1 base, with 23 bases sitting between them. This CDR3 has 19 residues. The DNA of the CDR3 is TGTGCCAGCAGCTCGGCCGGAAAGCAGGCTTTTAGGGCCAAAAACATTCAGTACTTC. It codes for CASSSAGKQAFRAKNIQYF. The whole variable domain, remainder taken from reference TRBV5-6 and TRBJ2-4, is DAGVTQSPTHLIKTRGQQVTLRCSPKSGHDTVSWYQQALGQGPQFIFQYYEEEERQRGNFPDRFSGHQFPNYSSELNVNALLLGDSALYLCASSSAGKQAFRAKNIQYFGAGTRLSVL.

The V gene is TRBV7-9, the J gene TRBJ1-2; TRBD1 matches 9 bases. The germline CDR1 and CDR2 sequences are SEHNR and FQNEAQ (reference sequence). The ends lost 5 bases at V and 2 bases at J; junction bases unmatched: 6. This CDR3 is built from 15 residues. The CDR3 nucleotides read TGTGCCAGCAGCCCTCGGACAGGGGTCAACTATGGCTACACCTTC. Translating it yields CASSPRTGVNYGYTF.

The CDR3 DNA reads TGTGCCAGCAGCTCCAACCTGGATACGCAGTATTTT. Protein: CASSSNLDTQYF. V usage is TRBV9 and J usage is TRBJ2-3; no clear D. The CDR3 is 12 amino acids. Germline V CDR1 and CDR2: SGDLS, YYNGEE. The ends were cut back, 4 bases at V and 6 bases at J, with 9 bases in the middle.

The chain recombines TRBV5-1 with TRBJ2-1; D may correspond to TRBD1 or TRBD2 (6 bases each). The V gene's germline CDR1 is SGHRS and CDR2 YFSETQ. The CDR3 spans 17 residues. V lost 4 bases and J lost 3, with 20 bases in between. The CDR3 protein is CASSPRSGAMVYNEQFF. CDR3 nucleotides: TGCGCCAGCAGCCCCCGGTCGGGGGCGATGGTCTACAATGAGCAGTTCTTC.

V is TRBV5-4 and J is TRBJ2-7, with 7 bases fitting TRBD1. Germline lookup yields CDR1 SGHNT and CDR2 YYREEE (reference sequence). Losses at the gene ends were 4 bases for V and 2 bases for J; bases not matched to a gene: 9. This CDR3 spans 15 amino acids. In nucleotides, the CDR3 is TGTGCCAGCAGCCGAACCGACAGGGAGACCTACGAGCAGTACTTC. Translating it yields CASSRTDRETYEQYF.

This clone was detected only once. This chain links TRBV28 with TRBJ1-4; D gene ambiguous. Per germline, CDR1 MDHEN and CDR2 SYDVKM. The CDR3 has 11 residues. Deletions cut 10 bases from V and 8 bases from J, with 11 bases between. CDR3 sequence (DNA): TGTGCCACCCAGTTCCAGGAAAAACTGTTTTTT. Its translation: CATQFQEKLFF.

As to this clone: Different DNA sequences within this sample yield the same CDR3. V and J are TRBV28 and TRBJ1-3, with a possible D match to TRBD1 (6 bases). CDR3 length equals 14 residues. CDR1 and CDR2 (germline): MDHEN, SYDVKM. Trimming removed 5 bases from V and 4 bases from J, with 12 bases in between. In nucleotides, the CDR3 is TGTGCCAGCAGTCTCACGGGGGCCGGAAACACCATATATTTT. It is translated as CASSLTGAGNTIYF. The full variable domain, with the rest looked up from reference TRBV28 and TRBJ1-3, is DVKVTQSSRYLVKRTGEKVFLECVQDMDHENMFWYRQDPGLGLRLIYFSYDVKMKEKGDIPEGYSVSREKKERFSLILESASTNQTSMYLCASSLTGAGNTIYFGEGSWLTVV.